These 4 T cell receptor beta chains came from one sample sequenced in a study of blood T cell repertoires in COVID-19. Generated by immunoSEQ multiplex PCR, the TCRdb table keeps only in-frame clones and is missing some. The sample yields around 160,000 clones, roughly four fifths seen once. The sample taken for sequencing was peripheral blood. These TCRs come from a man in his fifties or sixties with active or convalescent COVID-19.

The chain is built from TRBV18 and TRBJ1-2, with 8 bases that match TRBD1. The V and J ends lost 6 bases and 4 bases, in that order; junction bases with no gene match: 19. The CDR3 has 18 residues. The germline gives CDR1 KGHSH, CDR2 LQKENI. Here the CDR3 reads CASSRGQGAVDDGYGYTF. The CDR3 coding sequence is TGTGCCAGCTCCCGAGGTCAGGGGGCGGTGGATGATGGCTATGGCTACACCTTC.

The chain uses TRBV7-2 and TRBJ2-3; weak D call: TRBD2 (6 bases). V was trimmed by 5 bases and J by 9 bases, leaving 18 bases between them. This CDR3 is 14 amino acids long. Per the germline V gene, CDR1 is SGHTA and CDR2 is FQGNSA. The CDR3 region is CASSPPGTVGTQYF. As DNA, the CDR3 is TGTGCCAGCAGCCCGCCCGGGACTGTCGGGACGCAGTATTTT.

The chain is built from TRBV5-4 and TRBJ2-1; D is possibly TRBD1 (5 bases). The CDR3 extends over 14 amino acids. Germline assignment: CDR1 SGHNT and CDR2 YYREEE (reference sequence). The V gene lost 5 bases and the J gene lost 3 bases, with 12 bases spanning the gap. CDR3 DNA: TGTGCCAGCAGGGACATCGGAAACTACAATGAGCAGTTCTTC. Protein sequence: CASRDIGNYNEQFF.

The chain joins TRBV11-2 to TRBJ2-2, with 8 bases matching TRBD1. This CDR3 has 15 amino acids. Germline CDR1 reads SGHAT; CDR2 reads FQNNGV. J was trimmed by 7 bases and V by 3 bases; bases with no gene match: 7. As DNA, the CDR3 is TGTGCCAGCAGCTTGGTGACAGGGGTAGGCGGGGAGCTGTTTTTT. It translates to CASSLVTGVGGELFF.